A single sample gave rise to the 26 T cell receptor beta chains below, sequenced in a study of blood T cell repertoires in COVID-19. Profiled with immunoSEQ multiplex PCR; TCRdb holds only in-frame clones, not every one. The table includes approximately 140,000 clones, roughly 90% detected once. The sample was peripheral blood. Source of these receptors: a human donor in a cohort sampled during active COVID-19.

The chain links TRBV3-1 (or the pseudogene TRBV3-2) to TRBJ1-2; TRBD1 might be the D (5 bases). The CDR3 has 15 amino acids. Germline V gene data show CDR1 as LGHDT and CDR2 as YNNKEL (reference sequence). V shed 4 bases and J shed 4 bases, with 16 bases lying between them. The CDR3 loop reads CASSPQKGTGYGYTF. The CDR3, as DNA: TGTGCCAGCAGCCCCCAAAAGGGTACAGGCTATGGCTACACCTTC.

This clone was seen just once. The chain uses TRBV5-6 and TRBJ2-7, with 7 nucleotides matching TRBD2. The CDR3 runs to 15 residues. V trimming: 2 bases; J trimming: 3 bases; junction bases outside the gene matches: 8. Germline CDR1 reads SGHDT; CDR2 reads YYEEEE. The DNA of the CDR3 is TGTGCCAGCAGCTTTGGGGGGGAGATAGGCTACGAGCAGTACTTC. Translation gives CASSFGGEIGYEQYF.

A single count supports this clone. The chain links TRBV7-9 to TRBJ2-7; D is perhaps TRBD1 (6 bases). The CDR3 extends over 16 amino acids. Germline loops: CDR1 SEHNR, CDR2 FQNEAQ (reference sequence). Trimming pared 2 bases from V and 4 bases from J, leaving 18 bases between. The DNA for the CDR3 is TGTGCCAGCAGCTTAACTGGGGGCCTTGGTGTGTACGAGCAGTACTTC. Amino acids: CASSLTGGLGVYEQYF.

The CDR3 DNA follows: TGTGCCAGCAGCGGCGGGCCTAGCGGGGGGCTCACAGATACGCAGTATTTT. Its translation: CASSGGPSGGLTDTQYF. The chain combines TRBV7-9 with TRBJ2-3; 11 nucleotides match TRBD2. V was pared by 5 bases and J by 2 bases, with 9 bases of the junction left unmatched. Germline V gene data show CDR1 as SEHNR and CDR2 as FQNEAQ (reference sequence). The CDR3 covers 17 residues.

This clone was picked up one time. CDR3 in DNA: TGTGCCAGCAGCATAACATTAGCGGGGCCCACCGGGGAGCTGTTTTTT. Translated, it gives CASSITLAGPTGELFF. This rearrangement joins TRBV7-2 to TRBJ2-2, with TRBD2 identical over 8 bases. The CDR3 is 16 residues long. V trimming: 5 bases; J trimming: 4 bases; junction bases outside the gene matches: 9. The germline V gene has CDR1 SGHTA and CDR2 FQGNSA.

This sequence joins TRBV5-1 and TRBJ2-7, with TRBD2 matching 9 bases. The CDR3 consists of 13 residues. Germline-derived CDR1 and CDR2 are SGHRS and YFSETQ. V shed 4 bases, J shed 7 bases, and the junction held 6 bases outside the gene matches. Here the CDR3 reads CASSRTSAREQYF. CDR3 nucleotides: TGCGCCAGCAGCCGGACTAGCGCCAGGGAGCAGTACTTC.

As regards this clone: The DNA is left out, because the CDR3 cannot be placed on it with certainty; the CDR3 is given as TCRdb lists it. V is TRBV19 and J is TRBJ2-4; the table's D call, TRBD2, was not checked against the DNA. The CDR3 has 15 residues if both end residues are counted. CDR1 and CDR2 (germline): LNHDA, SQIVND (reference sequence). The CDR3 spells CASTSGLGAKNIQYF.

The V gene is TRBV11-2, the J gene TRBJ1-1; no firm D call. The V end lost 3 bases, the J end lost 11 bases, and 10 bases lay between the germline ends. CDR3 length: 11 amino acids. In germline, CDR1 is SGHAT, CDR2 FQNNGV. CDR3 DNA sequence: TGTGCCAGCAGCTTGCACGGGGTGGCTTTCTTT. Translation: CASSLHGVAFF.

The gene calls are TRBV6-5 and TRBJ1-6; D gene unclear. The CDR3 contains 15 residues. Germline loops: CDR1 MNHEY, CDR2 SVGAGI. V was pared by 2 bases and J by 2 bases, with 7 bases between. The CDR3 loop is CASSYALPYNSPLHF. CDR3 nucleotide sequence: TGTGCCAGCAGTTACGCTCTACCCTATAATTCACCCCTCCACTTT.

Written as DNA, the CDR3 is TGTGCCAGCAGTGACTCGACAGGGGGAAGGACTGAAGCTTTCTTT. This codes for CASSDSTGGRTEAFF. The genes are TRBV6-4 and TRBJ1-1, with 9 nucleotides matching TRBD1. V gave up 0 bases and J gave up 5 bases; unmatched junction bases: 4. The CDR3 consists of 15 residues. Germline loops: CDR1 MRHNA, CDR2 SNTAGT.

The V call is TRBV6-2 or TRBV6-3, the J call TRBJ1-2, with D hard to call. With 2 bases removed from V and 2 bases from J, the gap between germline ends came to 15 bases. The germline V gene encodes CDR1 MNHEY and CDR2 SVGEGT. This CDR3 is built from 16 residues. CDR3 sequence: CASSYPAVGANYGYTF. CDR3 DNA sequence: TGTGCCAGCAGTTACCCCGCCGTAGGAGCGAACTATGGCTACACCTTC.

The chain recombines TRBV11-3 with TRBJ1-1; D not certain. This CDR3 has 16 residues. Germline V gene data show CDR1 as SGHNT and CDR2 as YENEEA. V was pared by 7 bases and J by 0 bases, with 18 bases between. The CDR3 sequence: CASMSPQTNMNTEAFF. CDR3 sequence (DNA): TGTGCCAGCATGAGCCCGCAGACTAACATGAACACTGAAGCTTTCTTT. Full variable domain (outside the CDR3, taken from reference TRBV11-3 and TRBJ1-1): EAGVVQSPRYKIIEKKQPVAFWCNPISGHNTLYWYLQNLGQGPELLIRYENEEAVDDSQLPKDRFSAERLKGVDSTLKIQPAELGDSAVYLCASMSPQTNMNTEAFFGQGTRLTVV.

J is TRBJ2-1 and V is TRBV5-5, with 14 positions matching TRBD2. The CDR3 runs to 17 residues. CDR1 and CDR2 (germline): SGHKS, YYEKEE (reference sequence). V was pared by 1 base and J by 9 bases, with 9 bases of the junction left unmatched. DNA of the CDR3: TGTGCCAGCAGCTTGAGAGAGGGACTAGCGGGAGTGGTTGAGCAGTTCTTC. Amino acid sequence: CASSLREGLAGVVEQFF.

This chain connects TRBV14 to TRBJ2-3, with TRBD2 matching 8 bases. J lost 0 bases, V lost 2 bases, and 4 bases had no gene match. Per germline, CDR1 SGHDN and CDR2 FVKESK. The CDR3 has 16 amino acids. CDR3 loop: CASSQQLAASTDTQYF. CDR3 in DNA: TGTGCCAGCAGCCAACAACTAGCGGCTAGCACAGATACGCAGTATTTT.

The V call is TRBV5-1, the J call TRBJ2-7, with D maybe TRBD2 (5 bases). CDR3 size: 15 residues. V was pared by 0 bases and J by 1 base, with 11 bases between. Germline lookup yields CDR1 SGHRS and CDR2 YFSETQ. The CDR3 loop reads CASSLEGGISYEQYF. In DNA form, the CDR3 reads TGCGCCAGCAGCTTGGAAGGAGGAATATCCTACGAGCAGTACTTC.

The rearrangement links TRBV7-8 to TRBJ2-3; a possible D gene is TRBD1 (6 bases). V was pared by 1 base and J by 4 bases, with 18 bases between. CDR1 is SGHVS and CDR2 is FQNEAQ in the germline V gene. This CDR3 comprises 17 residues. CDR3 sequence: CASSLGVGQTGPDTQYF. The DNA of the CDR3 is TGTGCCAGCAGCTTAGGCGTGGGACAAACGGGCCCAGATACGCAGTATTTT. Based on the CDR3 plus reference TRBV7-8 and TRBJ2-3, the full variable domain is GAGVSQSPRYKVAKRGQDVALRCDPISGHVSLFWYQQALGQGPEFLTYFQNEAQLDKSGLPSDRFFAERPEGSVSTLKIQRTQQEDSAVYLCASSLGVGQTGPDTQYFGPGTRLTVL.

V and J are TRBV5-1 and TRBJ2-3; possible D gene TRBD1, 5 bases. The CDR3 totals 14 residues. Per germline, CDR1 SGHRS and CDR2 YFSETQ. V was trimmed by 0 bases and J by 2 bases, leaving 7 bases between them. In DNA form, the CDR3 reads TGCGCCAGCAGCTTGGGCAGGGCCACAGATACGCAGTATTTT. The encoded protein is CASSLGRATDTQYF. The full variable domain, its missing parts supplied by reference TRBV5-1 and TRBJ2-3, is KAGVTQTPRYLIKTRGQQVTLSCSPISGHRSVSWYQQTPGQGLQFLFEYFSETQRNKGNFPGRFSGRQFSNSRSEMNVSTLELGDSALYLCASSLGRATDTQYFGPGTRLTVL.

The chain carries TRBV6-4 and TRBJ2-3; D call uncertain. V was cut by 4 bases and J by 1 base, with 6 bases left in between. The CDR3 sequence is 13 residues long. Germline V gives CDR1 MRHNA, CDR2 SNTAGT. The CDR3 DNA sequence: TGTGCCAGCAGTGTTATTGGCACAGATACGCAGTATTTT. Its translation is CASSVIGTDTQYF.

The CDR3 sequence is CASSLGESTEAFF. The CDR3 DNA sequence: TGCGCCAGCAGCTTGGGCGAGAGCACTGAAGCTTTCTTT. The chain joins TRBV5-1 to TRBJ1-1, with D unclear. CDR1 SGHRS and CDR2 YFSETQ come from the germline V gene. The CDR3 is 13 residues long. V lost 0 bases and J lost 4, with 7 bases in between.

The V and J genes are TRBV6-5 and TRBJ2-7; 8 nucleotides align to TRBD2. The CDR3 is 14 amino acids. After removal of 7 bases from V and 4 bases from J, the junction contained 9 bases not matched to a gene. Looked up from germline, CDR1 is MNHEY and CDR2 is SVGAGI. This CDR3 reads CASKLSGGHYEQYF. The DNA for the CDR3 is TGTGCCAGCAAGCTGAGCGGGGGTCATTACGAGCAGTACTTC.

This rearrangement joins TRBV3-1 (or the pseudogene TRBV3-2) to TRBJ2-1; tentative D call: TRBD2 (6 bases). The V and J ends lost 0 bases and 11 bases respectively, with 11 bases between them. The germline CDR1 and CDR2 sequences are LGHDT and YNNKEL (reference sequence). The CDR3 covers 13 residues. This CDR3 is CASSQEAGIQQFF. CDR3 nucleotide sequence: TGTGCCAGCAGCCAAGAGGCGGGGATACAGCAGTTCTTC.

V usage is TRBV19 and J usage is TRBJ1-1; D remains ambiguous. Per germline, CDR1 LNHDA and CDR2 SQIVND (reference sequence). CDR3 length: 13 amino acids. V lost 7 bases and J lost 1, with 10 bases in between. CDR3 protein: CASTHRENTEAFF. For the CDR3, the DNA is TGTGCCAGTACCCACAGAGAGAACACTGAAGCTTTCTTT.

The chain employs TRBV19 and TRBJ2-2; TRBD1 is a possible D gene (6 bases). V shed 6 bases and J shed 9 bases, with 17 bases lying between them. This CDR3 contains 14 residues. From germline, CDR1 is LNHDA and CDR2 SQIVND (reference sequence). This CDR3 reads CASSITGSRRELFF. DNA of the CDR3: TGTGCCAGTAGCATTACAGGGAGCCGTCGGGAGCTGTTTTTT.

On this clone: One junction end does not reproduce the germline sequence, and a read error may be involved. The chain recombines TRBV30 with TRBJ2-3, with 8 bases lining up with TRBD2. The CDR3 covers 11 residues. Looked up from germline, CDR1 is GTSNPN and CDR2 is SVGIG (reference sequence). CDR3: CAWSGQAGETF. The CDR3 DNA is TGTGCCTGGAGTGGCCAAGCGGGAGAAACATTT.

The V call is TRBV28, the J call TRBJ2-7; D perhaps matches TRBD2 (5 bases). Looked up from germline, CDR1 is MDHEN and CDR2 is SYDVKM. The CDR3 loop spans 11 amino acids. Trimming took 4 bases from V and 9 from J, leaving 10 bases between them. The CDR3 DNA is TGTGCCAGCAGTTCAAGGGAGTGGCAGTACTTC. Amino acid sequence: CASSSREWQYF.

The V call is TRBV4-1, the J call TRBJ1-3; D gene ambiguous. Germline V gives CDR1 MGHRA, CDR2 YSYEKL. This CDR3 spans 15 amino acids. Trimming removed 1 base from V and 0 bases from J, with 7 bases in between. The chain's CDR3 is CASSQGLHSGNTIYF. In nucleotides, the CDR3 is TGCGCCAGCAGCCAAGGGCTGCACTCTGGAAACACCATATATTTT.